This T cell receptor beta chain is from a study of shared clonotypes between healthy human individuals. Whole-study results and caveats: The study generally estimated greater richness for naive than memory subsets.

Clones were sequenced by immunoSEQ multiplex PCR, and TCRdb holds only the in-frame ones, with some missing. The sample carries over 2 million clones, 92% recorded once. Nashville, Tennessee was home to all donors, who were Caucasian adults. This CDR3 is built from 11 residues. V dropped 6 bases and J dropped 7 bases, with 10 bases sitting between them. Germline values: CDR1 SNHLY, CDR2 FYNNEI. As regards this clone: The antigen remains unidentified.

The genes are TRBV2 and TRBJ2-7; D is unclear. Specimen: naive CD4+ T cells from PBMCs. Sample subset: CD45RA+ positively selected. The receptor was derived from a young man in good health. Some clones in this sample may be carry-over from other donors' samples. The CDR3 DNA sequence: TGTGCCAGCAGCGCTAGTAAGGAGCAGTACTTC. Its protein product is CASSASKEQYF.